A single T cell receptor (beta chain) is shown here with its context. The antigen is unknown. This entry belongs to a study of OX40 agonist ivuxolimab in advanced cancers. Study-wide background: Age averaged around 58 years (range about 20 to 80), and just over 80% were male.

Findings of the study overall: More expanded clones were seen, on average, in CD8+ T cells than in CD4+. Doses of 0.1 to 3.0 mg/kg were accompanied by clonal expansion of CD4+ and CD8+ blood T cells by week 6.

Using immunoSEQ multiplex PCR, the repertoire was profiled, and TCRdb retains in-frame clones only, with some absent. The sample has fewer than 70,000 clones, around nine tenths seen once; the top ten hold approximately 0.61%. It was autoimmune disease history or systemic immunosuppression that excluded patients. Looked up from germline, CDR1 is SNHLY and CDR2 is FYNNEI. The CDR3 has 14 amino acids. V trimming: 5 bases; J trimming: 9 bases; junction bases outside the gene matches: 4. The sequence was collected from an adult with an advanced solid tumor such as melanoma, head and neck, liver or kidney cancer. The rearrangement links TRBV2 to TRBJ2-1; TRBD2 matches 13 bases. This specimen consisted of CD4+ or CD8+ T cells sorted from blood, obtained in a trial of the OX40 agonist ivuxolimab. This CDR3 is CASSWTSGSSEQFF. CDR3 nucleotide sequence: TGTGCCAGCAGTTGGACTAGCGGGAGTAGTGAGCAGTTCTTC. The full variable domain, rest sourced from reference TRBV2 and TRBJ2-1, is EPEVTQTPSHQVTQMGQEVILRCVPISNHLYFYWYRQILGQKVEFLVSFYNNEISEKSEIFDDQFSVERPDGSNFTLKIRSTKLEDSAMYFCASSWTSGSSEQFFGPGTRLTVL.